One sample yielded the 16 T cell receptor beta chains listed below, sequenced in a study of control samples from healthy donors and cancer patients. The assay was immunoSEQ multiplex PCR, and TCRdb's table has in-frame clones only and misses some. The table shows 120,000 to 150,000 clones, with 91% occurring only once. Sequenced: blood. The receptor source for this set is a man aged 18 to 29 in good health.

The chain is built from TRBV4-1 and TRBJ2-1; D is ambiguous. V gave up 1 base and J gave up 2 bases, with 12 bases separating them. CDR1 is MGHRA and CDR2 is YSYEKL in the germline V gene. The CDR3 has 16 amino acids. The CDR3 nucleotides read TGCGCCAGCAGCCAAGGGGAACAGTCTCCCTACAATGAGCAGTTCTTC. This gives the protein CASSQGEQSPYNEQFF.

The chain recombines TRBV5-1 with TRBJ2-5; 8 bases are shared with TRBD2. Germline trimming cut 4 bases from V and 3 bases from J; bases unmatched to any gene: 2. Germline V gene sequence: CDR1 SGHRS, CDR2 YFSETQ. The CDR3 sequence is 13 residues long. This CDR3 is CASSPGLEETQYF. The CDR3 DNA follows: TGCGCCAGCAGCCCGGGACTAGAAGAGACCCAGTACTTC.

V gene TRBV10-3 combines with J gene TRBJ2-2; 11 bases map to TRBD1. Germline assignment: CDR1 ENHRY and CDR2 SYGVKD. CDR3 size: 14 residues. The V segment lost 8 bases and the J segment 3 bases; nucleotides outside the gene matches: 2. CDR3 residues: CAIRTGGDTGELFF. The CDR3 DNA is TGTGCCATCCGGACAGGGGGCGACACCGGGGAGCTGTTTTTT.

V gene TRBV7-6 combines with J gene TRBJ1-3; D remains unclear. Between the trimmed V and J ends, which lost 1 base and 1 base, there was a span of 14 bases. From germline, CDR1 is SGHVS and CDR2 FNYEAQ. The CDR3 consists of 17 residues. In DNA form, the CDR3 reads TGTGCCAGCAGCTTAGGGTGGTTGCGCGGATCTGGAAACACCATATATTTT. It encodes CASSLGWLRGSGNTIYF.

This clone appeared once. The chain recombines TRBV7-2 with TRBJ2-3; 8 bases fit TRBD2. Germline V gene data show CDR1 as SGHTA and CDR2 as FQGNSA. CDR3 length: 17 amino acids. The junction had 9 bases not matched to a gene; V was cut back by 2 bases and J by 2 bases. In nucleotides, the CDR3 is TGTGCCAGCAGCTTATCCCATGCCGGGGGGGCCACAGATACGCAGTATTTT. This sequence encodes CASSLSHAGGATDTQYF.

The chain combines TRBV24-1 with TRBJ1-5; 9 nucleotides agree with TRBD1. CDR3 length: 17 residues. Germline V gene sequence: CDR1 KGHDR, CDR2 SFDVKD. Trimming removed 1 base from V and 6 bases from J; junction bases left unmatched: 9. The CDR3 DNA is TGTGCCACCAGTGATTTTCGGGACAGGGACTTTCTTCAGCCCCAGCATTTT. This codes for CATSDFRDRDFLQPQHF.

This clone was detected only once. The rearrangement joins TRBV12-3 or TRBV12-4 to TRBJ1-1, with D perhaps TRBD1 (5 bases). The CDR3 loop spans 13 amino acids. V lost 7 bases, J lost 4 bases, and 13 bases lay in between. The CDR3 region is CASTDLGVTEAFF. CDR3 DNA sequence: TGTGCCAGCACCGATTTAGGGGTCACTGAAGCTTTCTTT.

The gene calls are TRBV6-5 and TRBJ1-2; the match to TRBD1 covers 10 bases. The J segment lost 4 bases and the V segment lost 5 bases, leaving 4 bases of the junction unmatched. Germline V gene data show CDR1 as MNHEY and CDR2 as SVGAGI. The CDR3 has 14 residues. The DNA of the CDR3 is TGTGCCAGCAGTCGGGACAGGGGATCCTATGGCTACACCTTC. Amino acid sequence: CASSRDRGSYGYTF.

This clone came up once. The chain's CDR3 is CASTRGRKDDTQYF. The CDR3, as DNA: TGCGCCAGCACCAGGGGGCGCAAAGATGATACGCAGTATTTT. The rearrangement links TRBV5-1 to TRBJ2-3, with TRBD1 matching 8 bases. The CDR3 extends over 14 amino acids. V was clipped by 6 bases and J by 6 bases; unmatched bases: 9. Germline CDR1 and CDR2: SGHRS and YFSETQ.

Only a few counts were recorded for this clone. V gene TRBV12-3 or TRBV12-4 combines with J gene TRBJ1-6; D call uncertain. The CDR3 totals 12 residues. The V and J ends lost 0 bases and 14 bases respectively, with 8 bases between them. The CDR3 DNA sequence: TGTGCCAGCAGTTTAGCAGGGATCACCCTCCACTTT. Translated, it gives CASSLAGITLHF.

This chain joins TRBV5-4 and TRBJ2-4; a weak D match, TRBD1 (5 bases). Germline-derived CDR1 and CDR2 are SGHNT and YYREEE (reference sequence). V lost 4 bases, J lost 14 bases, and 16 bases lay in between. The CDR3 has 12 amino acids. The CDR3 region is CASSAQGQMEYF. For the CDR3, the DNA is TGTGCCAGCAGCGCTCAGGGTCAGATGGAGTACTTC. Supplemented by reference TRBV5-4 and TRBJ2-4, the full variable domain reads ETGVTQSPTHLIKTRGQQVTLRCSSQSGHNTVSWYQQALGQGPQFIFQYYREEENGRGNFPPRFSGLQFPNYSSELNVNALELDDSALYLCASSAQGQMEYFGAGTRLSVL.

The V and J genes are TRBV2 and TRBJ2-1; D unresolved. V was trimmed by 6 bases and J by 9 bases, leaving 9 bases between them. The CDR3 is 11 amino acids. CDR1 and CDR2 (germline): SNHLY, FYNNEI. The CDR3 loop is CASSAVLEQFF. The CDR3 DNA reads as TGTGCCAGCAGCGCGGTCCTTGAGCAGTTCTTC. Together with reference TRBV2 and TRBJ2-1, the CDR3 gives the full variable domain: EPEVTQTPSHQVTQMGQEVILRCVPISNHLYFYWYRQILGQKVEFLVSFYNNEISEKSEIFDDQFSVERPDGSNFTLKIRSTKLEDSAMYFCASSAVLEQFFGPGTRLTVL.

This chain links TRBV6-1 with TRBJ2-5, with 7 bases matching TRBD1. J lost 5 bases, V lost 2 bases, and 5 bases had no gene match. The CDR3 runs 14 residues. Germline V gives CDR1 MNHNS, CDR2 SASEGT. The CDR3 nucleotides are TGTGCCAGCAGTGAACAGGGGGTCGGGGAGACCCAGTACTTC. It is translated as CASSEQGVGETQYF.

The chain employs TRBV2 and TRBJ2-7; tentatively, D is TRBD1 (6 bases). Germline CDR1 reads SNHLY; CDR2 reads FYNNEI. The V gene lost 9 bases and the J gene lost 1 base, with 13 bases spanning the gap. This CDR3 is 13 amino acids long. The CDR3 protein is CASLQGGSYEQYF. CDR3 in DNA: TGTGCCAGTCTACAGGGCGGGTCCTACGAGCAGTACTTC.

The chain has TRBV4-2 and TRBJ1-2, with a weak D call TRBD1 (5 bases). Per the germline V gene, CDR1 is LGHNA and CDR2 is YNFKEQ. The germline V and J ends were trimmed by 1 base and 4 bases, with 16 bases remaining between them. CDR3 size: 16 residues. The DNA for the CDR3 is TGTGCCAGCAGCCAAGTGCGGGGGGAGGAAAGCTATGGCTACACCTTC. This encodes CASSQVRGEESYGYTF.

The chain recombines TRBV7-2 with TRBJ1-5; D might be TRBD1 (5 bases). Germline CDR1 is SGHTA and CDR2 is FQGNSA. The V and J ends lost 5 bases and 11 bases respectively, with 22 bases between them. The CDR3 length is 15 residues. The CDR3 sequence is CASSRLGGPLLSQHF. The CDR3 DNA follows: TGTGCCAGCAGCCGCCTTGGGGGACCCCTCCTCTCCCAGCATTTT.